This T cell receptor beta chain was sequenced during a study of tumor-infiltrating lymphocytes in glioblastoma multiforme. Three nested ARM-PCR rounds with V-beta and C-beta primers built TCRB libraries. A C-beta primer primed TCRB cDNA from approximately 0.5 ug RNA. TCRdb ran MiXCR on the multiplex PCR reads and lists one entry per CDR3 protein. In the table there are some 32,000 distinct CDR3 sequences, around 60% of which are singletons. To note about this clonotype: The junction does not match germline at one end; this may be a read error.

Per germline, CDR1 MGHRA and CDR2 YSYEKL. The CDR3 sequence is 13 residues long. V usage is TRBV4-1 and J usage is TRBJ1-1; no reliable D call. The sequence was obtained from a male donor with glioblastoma. The material sequenced was brain tumor tissue. The CDR3 loop reads CTSSQELSTEAFF. The CDR3 nucleotides are TGCACCAGCAGCCAAGAGCTCTCGACTGAAGCTTTCTTT.